One and the same sample provided the 27 T cell receptor beta chains below, sequenced in a study of blood T cell repertoires in COVID-19. Profiling relied on immunoSEQ multiplex PCR, and the TCRdb table lists in-frame clones only, not all of them. Of approximately 180,000 clones in the sample, around 90% were seen once. The sample consisted of peripheral blood. These receptors were obtained from a man between 60 and 75 years old with active or convalescent COVID-19.

The CDR3 DNA follows: TGTGCCACCAGCAGCGGGACTAGCGGGGGGGCGACAGATACGCAGTATTTT. Its translation is CATSSGTSGGATDTQYF. The chain has TRBV15 and TRBJ2-3; TRBD2 aligns across 16 bases. The CDR3 covers 17 residues. J was trimmed by 3 bases and V by 3 bases; bases with no gene match: 3. Looked up from germline, CDR1 is LNHNV and CDR2 is YYDKDF (reference sequence). Together with reference TRBV15 and TRBJ2-3, the CDR3 gives the full variable domain: DAMVIQNPRYQVTQFGKPVTLSCSQTLNHNVMYWYQQKSSQAPKLLFHYYDKDFNNEADTPDNFQSRRPNTSFCFLDIRSPGLGDTAMYLCATSSGTSGGATDTQYFGPGTRLTVL.

The chain carries TRBV2 and TRBJ2-2; 11 bases align to TRBD2. Germline lookup yields CDR1 SNHLY and CDR2 FYNNEI. The junction had 4 bases not matched to a gene; V was cut back by 7 bases and J by 6 bases. This CDR3 contains 14 residues. The CDR3 loop is CASKASGGSGELFF. The CDR3 DNA sequence: TGTGCCAGCAAGGCTAGCGGGGGGTCCGGGGAGCTGTTTTTT.

This clone was found once. The rearrangement uses TRBV19 and TRBJ2-3; TRBD2 matches 8 bases. Losses at the gene ends were 3 bases for V and 1 base for J; bases not matched to a gene: 6. The CDR3 has 16 amino acids. Germline V CDR1 and CDR2: LNHDA, SQIVND (reference sequence). The CDR3 sequence: CASSILRGGRTDTQYF. The CDR3 nucleotides are TGTGCCAGTAGTATTTTACGGGGGGGACGCACAGATACGCAGTATTTT.

This clone was counted once. The chain recombines TRBV9 with TRBJ2-7; 13 bases fit TRBD2. CDR3 length equals 20 residues. CDR1 is SGDLS and CDR2 is YYNGEE in the germline V gene. With 4 bases clipped from V and 0 bases from J, the junction kept 16 bases outside the gene matches. CDR3 bases: TGTGCCAGCAGCCTACGAGAGCCGGGGACTAGCGGGACGTGCTCCTACGAGCAGTACTTC. It encodes CASSLREPGTSGTCSYEQYF.

This chain joins TRBV6-6 and TRBJ1-1; TRBD1 matches 11 bases. Germline V CDR1 and CDR2: MNHNY, SVGAGI (reference sequence). This CDR3 has 19 amino acids. The junction had 18 bases not matched to a gene; V was cut back by 5 bases and J by 4 bases. CDR3 coding DNA: TGTGCCAGCAGTCTAAGGACAGGGGGCTATACGAACGGGGGCACTGAAGCTTTCTTT. This sequence encodes CASSLRTGGYTNGGTEAFF.

The rearrangement links TRBV11-1 to TRBJ2-7; D possibly corresponds to TRBD1 (6 bases). This CDR3 has 13 amino acids. Trimming removed 3 bases from V and 7 bases from J, with 13 bases in between. Per the germline V gene, CDR1 is SGHAT and CDR2 is FQDESV (reference sequence). CDR3 region: CASSFTGSGEQYF. DNA of the CDR3: TGTGCCAGCAGCTTTACAGGGTCGGGGGAGCAGTACTTC.

The genes are TRBV9 and TRBJ2-3; TRBD1 is a possible D gene (6 bases). The length of the CDR3 is 14 residues. The ends were cut back, 0 bases at V and 6 bases at J, with 11 bases in the middle. Germline V lookup: CDR1 SGDLS, CDR2 YYNGEE. The CDR3 region is CASSVAGHADTQYF. The CDR3 bases are TGTGCCAGCAGCGTAGCGGGACACGCGGATACGCAGTATTTT.

The rearrangement joins TRBV2 to TRBJ2-1; possibly TRBD2 for D (6 bases). The germline V gene encodes CDR1 SNHLY and CDR2 FYNNEI. This CDR3 comprises 13 residues. The ends were cut back, 7 bases at V and 1 base at J, with 8 bases in the middle. The DNA of the CDR3 is TGTGCCAGCACGGGGGATTCCTACAATGAGCAGTTCTTC. This gives the protein CASTGDSYNEQFF. The whole variable domain, remainder taken from reference TRBV2 and TRBJ2-1, is EPEVTQTPSHQVTQMGQEVILRCVPISNHLYFYWYRQILGQKVEFLVSFYNNEISEKSEIFDDQFSVERPDGSNFTLKIRSTKLEDSAMYFCASTGDSYNEQFFGPGTRLTVL.

This chain joins TRBV12-5 and TRBJ1-2; 8 bases match TRBD1. The length of the CDR3 is 12 residues. Germline CDR1 is LGHNT and CDR2 is FRNRAP. V was pared by 9 bases and J by 7 bases, with 7 bases of the junction left unmatched. The CDR3 spells CARSTGVSGYTF. CDR3 sequence (DNA): TGTGCTAGGTCGACAGGGGTGAGTGGCTACACCTTC.

The rearrangement links TRBV12-3 or TRBV12-4 to TRBJ1-1; D gene unclear. The germline V and J ends were trimmed by 7 bases and 0 bases, with 9 bases remaining between them. The CDR3 length is 13 residues. The CDR3 bases are TGTGCCAGCACCTTACAAATGAACACTGAAGCTTTCTTT. This translates into CASTLQMNTEAFF.

This chain connects TRBV4-1 to TRBJ2-1, with a tentative D call TRBD2 (5 bases). The CDR3 totals 15 residues. The V end was cut by 0 bases, the J end by 6 bases, with 12 bases between. Germline V gives CDR1 MGHRA, CDR2 YSYEKL. The CDR3 DNA reads TGCGCCAGCAGCCAAGAGAGAAGAGGGTCCAATGAGCAGTTCTTC. This encodes CASSQERRGSNEQFF.

V and J are TRBV5-1 and TRBJ1-5; no firm D call. V gave up 5 bases and J gave up 4 bases, with 10 bases separating them. Germline values: CDR1 SGHRS, CDR2 YFSETQ. The CDR3 is 13 amino acids. CDR3 nucleotide sequence: TGCGCCAGCAGTAAAACTACTAATCAGCCCCAGCATTTT. The encoded protein is CASSKTTNQPQHF.

The V gene is TRBV19, the J gene TRBJ1-1; D might be TRBD1 (6 bases). Trimming pared 10 bases from V and 13 bases from J, leaving 28 bases between. The length of the CDR3 is 14 residues. Germline-derived CDR1 and CDR2 are LNHDA and SQIVND (reference sequence). CDR3 in amino acids: CAIRGTGFGRGVFF. CDR3 sequence (DNA): TGTGCCATTCGAGGAACCGGGTTCGGCAGGGGTGTTTTCTTT.

The gene calls are TRBV4-2 and TRBJ2-2, with a weak D call TRBD2 (6 bases). The CDR3 loop spans 17 amino acids. Germline V gene lookup returns CDR1 LGHNA and CDR2 YNFKEQ. V lost 0 bases, J lost 8 bases, and 19 bases lay in between. In DNA form, the CDR3 reads TGTGCCAGCAGCCAAGACCTCGCGGGGTGGATGTCAGGGGAGCTGTTTTTT. It encodes CASSQDLAGWMSGELFF.

This rearrangement joins TRBV19 to TRBJ1-5; unclear D gene. Germline V gene data show CDR1 as LNHDA and CDR2 as SQIVND (reference sequence). This CDR3 spans 14 amino acids. V was shortened by 4 bases and J by 7 bases, with 14 bases between the two germline ends. CDR3 nucleotides: TGTGCCAGTAGTAAGCAGAGGGTAGGACAGCCCCAGCATTTT. Its protein product is CASSKQRVGQPQHF.

The chain combines TRBV7-9 with TRBJ1-3; D is ambiguous. V dropped 11 bases and J dropped 4 bases, with 18 bases sitting between them. Germline V gene sequence: CDR1 SEHNR, CDR2 FQNEAQ (reference sequence). There are 14 residues in the CDR3. CDR3 nucleotide sequence: TGTGCCGCACTCGGACTCTTACTGGGAAACACCATATATTTT. This translates into CAALGLLLGNTIYF.

The chain has TRBV21-1 and TRBJ1-1; TRBD1 is taken as the D call from the table, unchecked against the DNA. TRBV21-1 is listed as a pseudogene. There are 14 residues in the CDR3. CDR3 loop: CASSSGPVSTEAFF. The CDR3 DNA follows: TGTGCCAGCAGCTCTGGGCCTGTAAGCACTGAAGCTTTCTTT.

This rearrangement joins TRBV5-1 to TRBJ1-2; maybe TRBD1 (5 bases). This CDR3 has 14 residues. From germline, CDR1 is SGHRS and CDR2 YFSETQ. Trimming took off 3 bases at V and 6 bases at J, with 15 bases between the two ends. The CDR3: CASSSGGSGDGYTF. CDR3 coding DNA: TGCGCCAGCAGCTCCGGGGGGTCGGGGGATGGCTACACCTTC. Complete variable domain (other parts from reference TRBV5-1 and TRBJ1-2): KAGVTQTPRYLIKTRGQQVTLSCSPISGHRSVSWYQQTPGQGLQFLFEYFSETQRNKGNFPGRFSGRQFSNSRSEMNVSTLELGDSALYLCASSSGGSGDGYTFGSGTRLTVV.

The rearrangement uses TRBV6-5 and TRBJ2-3; possibly TRBD2 for D (5 bases). The V end was cut by 6 bases, the J end by 3 bases, with 13 bases between. Germline assignment: CDR1 MNHEY and CDR2 SVGAGI. There are 14 residues in the CDR3. The DNA of the CDR3 is TGTGCCAGCAGCTATGTACTAGGGACAGATACGCAGTATTTT. It is translated as CASSYVLGTDTQYF.

The rearrangement uses TRBV19 and TRBJ1-5, with 9 bases identical to TRBD1. The germline gives CDR1 LNHDA, CDR2 SQIVND (reference sequence). The ends lost 5 bases at V and 3 bases at J; junction bases unmatched: 8. The CDR3 is 16 amino acids. This CDR3 reads CASSPRTGEYNQPQHF. The DNA of the CDR3 is TGTGCCAGTAGTCCGCGGACAGGGGAATACAATCAGCCCCAGCATTTT.

CDR3 residues: CSASLPGQDYGYTF. For the CDR3, the DNA is TGCAGTGCTAGTTTACCGGGACAAGACTATGGCTACACCTTC. The genes are TRBV20-1 and TRBJ1-2; possibly TRBD1 for D (6 bases). The V end lost 3 bases, the J end lost 3 bases, and 14 bases lay between the germline ends. CDR1 is DFQATT, CDR2 SNEGSKA, per germline (reference sequence). This CDR3 spans 14 amino acids.

This clone occurred once. The CDR3 DNA is TGCGCCAGCAGCCATATCCGAGAGACCCAGTACTTC. Protein product: CASSHIRETQYF. The V and J genes are TRBV4-1 and TRBJ2-5; D unresolved. Germline CDR1 and CDR2: MGHRA and YSYEKL. The CDR3 extends over 12 amino acids. Trimming removed 3 bases at V and 4 bases at J, with 6 bases between.

The rearrangement joins TRBV5-5 to TRBJ2-2; 9 nucleotides line up with TRBD1. The CDR3 runs 16 residues. Losses at the gene ends were 1 base for V and 5 bases for J; bases not matched to a gene: 6. Germline V gives CDR1 SGHKS, CDR2 YYEKEE (reference sequence). CDR3 DNA: TGTGCCAGCAGCTTGCGACAGGGGGTAGGGACCGGGGAGCTGTTTTTT. This codes for CASSLRQGVGTGELFF.

V is TRBV20-1 and J is TRBJ1-5; a weak D match, TRBD1 (6 bases). V was cut by 3 bases and J by 3 bases, with 12 bases left in between. Germline V gene lookup returns CDR1 DFQATT and CDR2 SNEGSKA (reference sequence). This CDR3 has 14 amino acids. CDR3 nucleotide sequence: TGCAGTGCTAGTCCAGGGGTGGCCAATCAGCCCCAGCATTTT. Protein: CSASPGVANQPQHF.

V usage is TRBV2 and J usage is TRBJ2-1, with 10 positions matching TRBD1. Germline values: CDR1 SNHLY, CDR2 FYNNEI. J lost 3 bases, V lost 10 bases, and 6 bases had no gene match. The CDR3 contains 14 residues. In DNA form, the CDR3 reads TGTGCCATATCCGGGACAGGGGTCTACAATGAGCAGTTCTTC. Its translation: CAISGTGVYNEQFF.

The genes are TRBV6-5 and TRBJ1-2; D remains unclear. This CDR3 comprises 15 residues. The V and J ends lost 0 bases and 4 bases respectively, with 12 bases between them. Germline V gives CDR1 MNHEY, CDR2 SVGAGI. CDR3 amino acids: CASSYSNSGSYGYTF. Written as DNA, the CDR3 is TGTGCCAGCAGTTACTCGAACAGCGGGAGCTATGGCTACACCTTC.

The gene calls are TRBV5-1 and TRBJ1-2; 9 bases map to TRBD1. This CDR3 spans 15 amino acids. The germline V gene has CDR1 SGHRS and CDR2 YFSETQ. V gave up 3 bases and J gave up 6 bases; unmatched junction bases: 9. The CDR3 protein is CASSSLGQGKDGYTF. The DNA for the CDR3 is TGCGCCAGCAGCTCCCTTGGACAGGGGAAGGATGGCTACACCTTC.